One and the same sample provided the 14 T cell receptor beta chains below, sequenced in a study of vaccination effects on CD4 cells after COVID-19. Which antigens these TCRs recognize remains unknown. The authors isolated CD4+ T cells after approximately 9 days of culture. Subjects were given two BNT162b2 or mRNA-1273 vaccine doses. TCRdb's table, derived via immunoSEQ multiplex PCR, lists solely in-frame clones and lacks some. This sample has some 69,000 clones; nearly 75% occur once, and the top ten carry about 2.5%. Sequenced here: CD4+ T cells from PBMCs cultured without peptide, sampled after COVID-19 vaccination. Every receptor here comes from a human donor who received a COVID-19 vaccine.

The CDR3 DNA reads as TGTGCCAGCAGCCAGATAACTGGAAACACCATATATTTT. Translation: CASSQITGNTIYF. The chain uses TRBV12-3 or TRBV12-4 and TRBJ1-3; no definite D call. The CDR3 contains 13 residues. The V end was cut by 6 bases, the J end by 2 bases, with 8 bases between.

This clone came up a few times. The chain links TRBV5-5 to TRBJ2-3, with 10 bases matching TRBD2. Germline CDR1 and CDR2: SGHKS and YYEKEE (reference sequence). The junction had 4 bases not matched to a gene; V was cut back by 4 bases and J by 2 bases. CDR3 length: 15 residues. The CDR3 spells CASSAGLAFTDTQYF. The CDR3 coding sequence is TGTGCCAGCAGCGCGGGACTAGCGTTCACAGATACGCAGTATTTT.

The chain couples TRBV9 to TRBJ1-3; D is unclear. The V gene's germline CDR1 is SGDLS and CDR2 YYNGEE. The V gene lost 3 bases and the J gene lost 0 bases, with 7 bases spanning the gap. This CDR3 region has 14 residues. The CDR3 region has the DNA TGTGCCAGCAGCGATCGGTACTCTGGAAACACCATATATTTT. It encodes CASSDRYSGNTIYF.

This clone was found once. A read error may produce the germline difference seen at one junction end. This chain links TRBV5-1 with TRBJ2-5; TRBD2 matches 15 bases. The germline V gene has CDR1 SGHRS and CDR2 YFSETQ. The CDR3 consists of 17 residues. DNA of the CDR3: TGCGCCAGCACCTTGGAGGGGACTAGCGGGGGGTTTGAGACCCAGTACTTC. Encoded protein: CASTLEGTSGGFETQYF. Full variable domain (outside the CDR3, taken from reference TRBV5-1 and TRBJ2-5): KAGVTQTPRYLIKTRGQQVTLSCSPISGHRSVSWYQQTPGQGLQFLFEYFSETQRNKGNFPGRFSGRQFSNSRSEMNVSTLELGDSALYLCASTLEGTSGGFETQYFGPGTRLLVL.

In this sample, this clone turned up a few times. The J gene is TRBJ2-3, the V gene TRBV29-1; D gene unclear. The germline V gene has CDR1 SQVTM and CDR2 ANQGSEA. Trimming left V 3 bases short and J 0 bases short, with 4 bases between. CDR3 length equals 12 residues. The chain's CDR3 is CSVDLSTDTQYF. The DNA of the CDR3 is TGCAGCGTTGACCTAAGCACAGATACGCAGTATTTT.

The chain joins TRBV4-3 to TRBJ1-3; D is uncertain. The ends were cut back, 4 bases at V and 4 bases at J, with 20 bases in the middle. This CDR3 has 17 residues. The germline gives CDR1 LGHNA, CDR2 YSLEER. In DNA, the CDR3 is TGCGCCAGCAGCCGAAGTTTAATTCTGGACTCCGGAAACACCATATATTTT. Its protein is CASSRSLILDSGNTIYF.

This sequence joins TRBV19 and TRBJ1-5; 8 bases are a match to TRBD1. Germline CDR1 reads LNHDA; CDR2 reads SQIVND (reference sequence). The CDR3 length is 15 residues. The trim removed 9 bases at V and 5 bases at J, leaving 12 bases unmatched. The CDR3 loop reads CASHQTGAPHQPQHF. The CDR3 DNA is TGTGCCAGCCACCAGACAGGGGCACCACATCAGCCCCAGCATTTT.

The V gene is TRBV7-9, the J gene TRBJ1-6; D is unresolved. Trimming took off 5 bases at V and 10 bases at J, with 9 bases between the two ends. The CDR3 is made up of 12 amino acids. CDR1 and CDR2 (germline): SEHNR, FQNEAQ (reference sequence). The DNA for the CDR3 is TGTGCCAGCAGCCTCCCCCCCTCACCCCTCCACTTT. Translated: CASSLPPSPLHF. The whole variable domain, remainder taken from reference TRBV7-9 and TRBJ1-6, is DTGVSQNPRHKITKRGQNVTFRCDPISEHNRLYWYRQTLGQGPEFLTYFQNEAQLEKSRLLSDRFSAERPKGSFSTLEIQRTEQGDSAMYLCASSLPPSPLHFGNGTRLTVT.

This chain joins TRBV7-2 and TRBJ2-5; D perhaps matches TRBD2 (5 bases). Germline V gives CDR1 SGHTA, CDR2 FQGNSA. This CDR3 is built from 16 residues. V lost 5 bases to trimming and J lost 3 bases, with 19 bases between them. For the CDR3, the DNA is TGTGCCAGCAGCCCGATTAGTCTCGCGGGTAAAGAGACCCAGTACTTC. It translates to CASSPISLAGKETQYF.

The chain recombines TRBV7-9 with TRBJ1-2; a possible D gene is TRBD1 (5 bases). This CDR3 has 12 residues. Germline lookup yields CDR1 SEHNR and CDR2 FQNEAQ (reference sequence). V was clipped by 4 bases and J by 5 bases, with 8 bases between them. The CDR3 DNA reads as TGTGCCAGCAGCTCTCCAGGGTATGGCTACACCTTC. Its translation: CASSSPGYGYTF.

V usage is TRBV4-1 and J usage is TRBJ1-4, with 11 bases matching TRBD1. This CDR3 comprises 19 residues. In germline, CDR1 is MGHRA, CDR2 YSYEKL. With 2 bases clipped from V and 6 bases from J, the junction kept 14 bases outside the gene matches. The CDR3 bases are TGCGCCAGCAGCCAAATCGGGACAGGGGGTGGATTTTTTTATGAAAAACTGTTTTTT. Amino acid sequence: CASSQIGTGGGFFYEKLFF.

The genes are TRBV5-4 and TRBJ1-2; possibly TRBD1 for D (5 bases). The germline V gene encodes CDR1 SGHNT and CDR2 YYREEE (reference sequence). The CDR3 extends over 13 amino acids. The V end was cut by 6 bases, the J end by 7 bases, with 16 bases between. This chain's CDR3 is CASTLTSGGGYTF. CDR3 in DNA: TGTGCCAGCACTCTTACGTCTGGGGGTGGCTACACCTTC.

The chain carries TRBV6-5 and TRBJ1-1, with 8 bases fitting TRBD1. Germline lookup yields CDR1 MNHEY and CDR2 SVGAGI. The CDR3 loop spans 14 amino acids. Germline trimming cut 6 bases from V and 1 base from J; bases unmatched to any gene: 4. DNA of the CDR3: TGTGCCAGCAGATCCGGGACAGGGAACACTGAAGCTTTCTTT. Translating it yields CASRSGTGNTEAFF.

This chain links TRBV5-4 with TRBJ2-1; 8 bases match TRBD1. The germline V gene encodes CDR1 SGHNT and CDR2 YYREEE (reference sequence). Germline trimming cut 7 bases from V and 7 bases from J; bases unmatched to any gene: 7. The CDR3 length is 13 residues. As DNA, the CDR3 is TGTGCCAGCGAGGCAGGGGGCAGGAATGAGCAGTTCTTC. This sequence encodes CASEAGGRNEQFF.